This T cell receptor beta chain was recovered during a study of T cells in Graves' hyperthyroidism and ophthalmopathy. Overall study findings and caveats: Most expanded thyroid clonotypes above 0.001 recurred in blood. The model forecast ophthalmopathy, anticipating it by a median about 7 months before onset.

Template material for amplifying TCR beta CDR3 regions consisted of RNA transcripts. HTBI primers were used for first-round RT-PCR of the TCR CDR3. TCRdb re-called the multiplex PCR reads with MiXCR, one entry per CDR3 protein. There are about 380,000 distinct CDR3 sequences in the sample; 15% to 20% occur only once, and 40% lies in the top ten. Lactation, pregnancy, other autoimmune disease or uncontrolled infection led to exclusion of patients. Orbital computed tomography, thyroid ultrasound, serum thyroxine and TRAb, and clinical symptoms together informed the diagnoses. A word on this clonotype: Its specificity is unknown.

The CDR3 is made up of 14 amino acids. With V trimmed by 4 bases and J by 5 bases, 7 bases remained unmatched. Germline CDR1 SGHDT, CDR2 YYEEEE. The chain is built from TRBV5-6 and TRBJ2-3, with TRBD1 identical over 7 bases. The clonotype comes from a man aged 18 to 30 with Graves' ophthalmopathy. What was sequenced was blood. The DNA of the CDR3 is TGTGCCAGCAGCCCCACAGGGGATGGAGATACGCAGTATTTT. Protein: CASSPTGDGDTQYF. The complete variable domain, with remaining parts taken from reference TRBV5-6 and TRBJ2-3, reads DAGVTQSPTHLIKTRGQQVTLRCSPKSGHDTVSWYQQALGQGPQFIFQYYEEEERQRGNFPDRFSGHQFPNYSSELNVNALLLGDSALYLCASSPTGDGDTQYFGPGTRLTVL.